Detailed here is one T cell receptor beta chain. Its antigen is as yet unknown. This record comes from a study of vaccination and CD4 T cells after COVID-19. Germline V gene data show CDR1 as MGHRA and CDR2 as YSYEKL. The CDR3 loop spans 16 amino acids. V was trimmed by 0 bases and J by 2 bases, leaving 13 bases between them. Treatment noted: roughly ten-day PBMC culture with coronavirus spike peptide pools or control peptides (ViraFEST assay). Sequenced with the Oncomine TCR Beta short-read assay was DNA taken from cultured CD4+ T cells. TCRdb re-called the PCR reads with MiXCR, one entry per CDR3 protein. Here the sample spans about 14,000 distinct CDR3 sequences, 50% to 65% being singletons.

This TCR derives from a human donor who had recovered from COVID-19. The sequences come from CD4+ T cells from blood, cultured in vitro, collected before SARS-CoV-2 vaccination. The chain carries TRBV4-1 and TRBJ1-2; no definite D call. The CDR3 region has the DNA TGCGCCAGCAGCCAAGATTGGATTCGGCGGAACTATGGCTACACCTTC. Translation gives CASSQDWIRRNYGYTF.